The 12 T cell receptor beta chains below were found in one sample sequenced in a study of T cells in Graves' hyperthyroidism and ophthalmopathy. There were TCR beta CDR3 regions amplified from RNA transcripts. Initially, a first-round RT-PCR of the TCR CDR3 employed the HTBI primer set. Each CDR3 protein gets one entry after TCRdb re-called the multiplex PCR reads with MiXCR. The sample yields a few hundred thousand distinct CDR3 sequences, 15% seen once. Sequencing was done on a sample of blood. The receptors were gathered from a woman under 40 with Graves' hyperthyroidism.

This clonotype was seen a handful of times. J is TRBJ2-7 and V is TRBV2; 10 nucleotides match TRBD2. Trimming cost V 4 bases and J 3 bases; bases outside gene matches: 6. There are 15 residues in the CDR3. Germline values: CDR1 SNHLY, CDR2 FYNNEI. The CDR3 nucleotides are TGTGCCAGCAGTGGCGGACTAGCGGAAAACTACGAGCAGTACTTC. It specifies CASSGGLAENYEQYF.

This clonotype has more than one count but fewer than ten. V gene TRBV5-1 combines with J gene TRBJ2-1; tentative D call: TRBD1 (6 bases). Trimming cost V 4 bases and J 10 bases, with 12 bases left between them. CDR1 is SGHRS and CDR2 is YFSETQ in the germline V gene. CDR3 size: 12 residues. The CDR3 here is CASSLQGWEQFF. The CDR3 nucleotides are TGCGCCAGCAGCCTACAGGGCTGGGAGCAGTTCTTC. The full variable domain, in which reference TRBV5-1 and TRBJ2-1 provide the parts outside the CDR3, is KAGVTQTPRYLIKTRGQQVTLSCSPISGHRSVSWYQQTPGQGLQFLFEYFSETQRNKGNFPGRFSGRQFSNSRSEMNVSTLELGDSALYLCASSLQGWEQFFGPGTRLTVL.

This clonotype was counted many times. V and J are TRBV2 and TRBJ2-1; D possibly matches TRBD1 or TRBD2 (5 bases each). V lost 2 bases, J lost 8 bases, and 13 bases lay in between. In germline, CDR1 is SNHLY, CDR2 FYNNEI. This CDR3 has 14 amino acids. CDR3 amino acids: CASSEWDGTDEQFF. DNA of the CDR3: TGTGCCAGCAGTGAATGGGACGGGACCGATGAGCAGTTCTTC.

This chain connects TRBV7-6 to TRBJ1-2; 10 bases are shared with TRBD1. Germline V gene data show CDR1 as SGHVS and CDR2 as FNYEAQ. The V gene end was trimmed by 2 bases and the J gene end by 6 bases; junction bases not matched to a gene: 3. The CDR3 runs to 14 residues. CDR3 coding DNA: TGTGCCAGCAGCTTAAGAGGACAGGGGGATGGCTACACCTTC. This codes for CASSLRGQGDGYTF.

This clonotype was observed at least ten times. This chain uses TRBV12-3 or TRBV12-4 with TRBJ2-5; the match to TRBD2 covers 7 bases. V lost 5 bases to trimming and J lost 3 bases; unmatched junction nucleotides: 18. The CDR3 covers 18 residues. Here the CDR3 DNA reads TGTGCCAGCAGTCCTCATGGACTAGTAGGAGAGGAGAAAGAGACCCAGTACTTC. Translated, it gives CASSPHGLVGEEKETQYF.

The chain joins TRBV5-5 to TRBJ2-5, with a weak D call TRBD1 (5 bases). The V end was cut by 1 base, the J end by 4 bases, with 14 bases between. The germline gives CDR1 SGHKS, CDR2 YYEKEE (reference sequence). The CDR3 is made up of 15 amino acids. CDR3 sequence: CASSLLLGDVETQYF. CDR3 sequence (DNA): TGTGCCAGCAGCTTGCTCCTAGGGGATGTAGAGACCCAGTACTTC.

The CDR3, as DNA: TGCGCCAGCAGTTTATGGACTGACAAAGAGACCCAGTACTTC. It encodes CASSLWTDKETQYF. V and J are TRBV5-1 and TRBJ2-5; possible D gene TRBD2, 5 bases. The CDR3 is 14 amino acids. Trimming shortened V by 5 bases and J by 3 bases, and 14 bases separated the two germline ends. Germline lookup yields CDR1 SGHRS and CDR2 YFSETQ.

This clonotype was counted only a few times. The chain couples TRBV6-5 to TRBJ2-7, with unresolved D. Between the trimmed V and J ends, which lost 0 bases and 0 bases, there was a span of 6 bases. This CDR3 has 14 amino acids. Germline V CDR1 and CDR2: MNHEY, SVGAGI. The CDR3 loop is CASSYSPSSYEQYF. The DNA of the CDR3 is TGTGCCAGCAGTTACTCGCCCAGCTCCTACGAGCAGTACTTC.

In this sample, this clonotype turned up many times. The chain uses TRBV5-1 and TRBJ2-7; D gene uncertain. The V end was cut by 0 bases, the J end by 3 bases, with 16 bases between. CDR1 SGHRS and CDR2 YFSETQ come from the germline V gene. The CDR3 is 16 amino acids. CDR3 sequence reads: CASSLVPLELNYEQYF. DNA for the CDR3: TGCGCCAGCAGCTTGGTTCCCCTAGAGCTTAACTACGAGCAGTACTTC.

This clonotype was seen more than once but under ten times. This chain uses TRBV7-9 with TRBJ2-6; TRBD1 aligns across 12 bases. Losses at the gene ends were 5 bases for V and 4 bases for J; bases not matched to a gene: 6. From germline, CDR1 is SEHNR and CDR2 FQNEAQ (reference sequence). The CDR3 totals 17 residues. CDR3: CASSPGTGGVGANVLTF. DNA for the CDR3: TGTGCCAGCAGCCCGGGGACAGGGGGCGTCGGGGCCAACGTCCTGACTTTC.

This clonotype came up many times. V usage is TRBV27 and J usage is TRBJ1-1, with a possible D match to TRBD1 (5 bases). CDR3 size: 13 residues. V was pared by 5 bases and J by 1 base, with 8 bases between. CDR1 and CDR2 from the germline V gene are MNHEY and SMNVEV (reference sequence). CDR3: CASSMTANTEAFF. CDR3 DNA: TGTGCCAGCAGTATGACAGCGAACACTGAAGCTTTCTTT.

The chain is built from TRBV28 and TRBJ2-7; D is unclear. The CDR3 is made up of 13 amino acids. The V gene lost 10 bases and the J gene lost 0 bases, with 13 bases spanning the gap. Germline CDR1 reads MDHEN; CDR2 reads SYDVKM. The chain's CDR3 is CATTSGSSYEQYF. CDR3 DNA sequence: TGTGCCACGACCTCCGGAAGCTCCTACGAGCAGTACTTC.